This note documents a single T cell receptor (beta chain) sequence. Its antigen remains unidentified. The entry originates in a study of beta chain features in type 1 diabetes. The entirety of the isolated RNA underwent reverse transcription, so expressed TCRB transcripts were sequenced. Assay: immunoSEQ multiplex PCR; the TCRdb copy retains only in-frame clones and omits some. The sample holds 500,000 to 700,000 clones, about 14% seen once. V lost 2 bases and J 6 bases, leaving 13 bases between the germline ends. This CDR3 has 15 amino acids. CDR1 MDHEN and CDR2 SYDVKM come from the germline V gene. Findings and limits, study-wide: Among patients, naive, central memory and Treg TCRB repertoires appeared more similar than among healthy donors. The cDNA sequencing approach could over-represent high-TCR-expressing cells. Insertions at VDJ junctions were less frequent in type 1 diabetes patients. These patients also deleted more nucleotides at the same junctions. In every one of the four CD4+ subsets, TCRB CDR3s were moderately but significantly shorter in Type 1 diabetes patients.

The rearrangement joins TRBV28 to TRBJ2-2; D is undetermined. This TCR derives from a man between 18 and 35 years old in good health. The sample taken for sequencing was naive CD4+ T cells from blood. Written as DNA, the CDR3 is TGTGCCAGCAGTTTACTCCCGGTCGGGCCCGGGGAGCTGTTTTTT. It yields the protein CASSLLPVGPGELFF.